The T cell receptor (beta chain) under discussion was sequenced for a study of T cell responses to AZD1222 COVID-19 vaccine. Remarks on this clone: Its antigen is as yet unknown.

The CDR3 length is 14 residues. V was pared by 3 bases and J by 8 bases, with 9 bases of the junction left unmatched. Germline values: CDR1 LNHDA, CDR2 SQIVND (reference sequence). General study points: Donors were largely white British and mainly female; clonal diversity was possibly underestimated. Only a handful of AZD1222 recipients, roughly 6 in all, had baseline seropositivity.

Profiling relied on immunoSEQ multiplex PCR, and the TCRdb table lists in-frame clones only, not all of them. The sample includes 90,000 to 150,000 clones, 85% to 90% of them seen just once. The sample in question was peripheral blood, obtained on day 0 of AZD1222 vaccination. The TCR comes from an adult in good health. This sequence joins TRBV19 and TRBJ1-2; 7 bases match TRBD1. The CDR3 sequence: CASSMPPTGAGYTF. CDR3 nucleotide sequence: TGTGCCAGTAGTATGCCTCCCACAGGGGCCGGCTACACCTTC.